This is a list of T cell receptor beta chains from one sample in a study of vaccination and CD4 T cells after COVID-19. What these receptors recognize is not known. TCRdb itself ran the PCR reads through MiXCR, one entry per CDR3 protein. The table shows under 20,000 distinct CDR3 sequences, with around 42% occurring only once. Specimen: CD4+ T cells from blood, cultured in vitro, collected after SARS-CoV-2 vaccination. Source of these receptors: a human donor who had recovered from COVID-19. CDR3s include the opening cysteine and the closing phenylalanine or tryptophan. D genes are given only for firm matches. The size field is filled for only some rows; it gives once, few, many or a size class.

cdr3_nt | cdr3_aa | j_call | v_call | d_call | clone_size
TGTGCCAGCAGTTTCGGACAGGGCCTAGCTCCCCAGCATTTT | CASSFGQGLAPQHF | TRBJ1-5 | TRBV12-3/TRBV12-4 | TRBD1 | NA
TGTGCCAGTAGTCTTGGACTAGTAGCAGATACGCAGTATTTT | CASSLGLVADTQYF | TRBJ2-3 | TRBV19 | TRBD2 | NA
TGCAGTGCTAGAGAAGTCGGCGGGAGGATCGCCCAGACCCAGTACTTC | CSAREVGGRIAQTQYF | TRBJ2-5 | TRBV20-1 | TRBD2 | NA
TGCAGTGCTAGAGATCCGAGCTCCTACAATGAGCAGTTCTTC | CSARDPSSYNEQFF | TRBJ2-1 | TRBV20-1 | NA | few
TGCAGTGCGAGACCCCCTAGCGGGGCTTCCTACGAGCAGTACTTC | CSARPPSGASYEQYF | TRBJ2-7 | TRBV20-1 | TRBD2 | NA
TGTGCCAGCAGTCGACAGGGGGTGACGGGCTATGGCTACACCTTC | CASSRQGVTGYGYTF | TRBJ1-2 | TRBV6-1 | TRBD1 | NA
TGTGCCAGTTACCCGGGGGGCGGGAGCTACGAGCAGTACTTC | CASYPGGGSYEQYF | TRBJ2-7 | TRBV28 | NA | NA
TGTGCCAGCAGTCCGGTAGGCTCTGGCTACACCTTC | CASSPVGSGYTF | TRBJ1-2 | TRBV2 | NA | NA
TGTGCCAGCGCCACGTTGACCCCCGGCGACACCGGGGAGCTGTTTTTT | CASATLTPGDTGELFF | TRBJ2-2 | TRBV7-2 | NA | once
TGTGCCAGCAGCACCATAACAGGGGGCGGCAATCAGCCCCAGCATTTT | CASSTITGGGNQPQHF | TRBJ1-5 | TRBV6-2/TRBV6-3 | TRBD1 | few
TGTGCCAGCAGTTTACGGCTGATGGCTGGAAACACCATATATTTT | CASSLRLMAGNTIYF | TRBJ1-3 | TRBV27 | NA | NA
TGTGCCAGCAGTTACTCAGACAGCTATGGCTACACCTTC | CASSYSDSYGYTF | TRBJ1-2 | TRBV6-5 | NA | NA
TGTGCCAGCAGCTTAGGGGGGCCGGGGACTGAAGCTTTCTTT | CASSLGGPGTEAFF | TRBJ1-1 | TRBV7-9 | NA | NA
TGTGCCAGCAGCTTAGGCGGAAGTAACACTGAAGCTTTCTTT | CASSLGGSNTEAFF | TRBJ1-1 | TRBV7-3 | NA | NA
TGCGCCAGCAGTGAGCCCGGGGACAGGAGCTCCTACGAGCAGTACTTC | CASSEPGDRSSYEQYF | TRBJ2-7 | TRBV10-2 | TRBD1 | NA
TGTGCCAGTGGGGACAGGGGGATTCAGCCCCAGCATTTT | CASGDRGIQPQHF | TRBJ1-5 | TRBV6-1 | TRBD1 | few
TGTGCCAGCAGTCCCCCGGCAGGGGGTATTCAGCCCCAGCATTTT | CASSPPAGGIQPQHF | TRBJ1-5 | TRBV6-2/TRBV6-3 | TRBD1 | NA
TGTGCCAGCAGGAGAGACAGGGTTAGAACCGGGGAGCTGTTTTTT | CASRRDRVRTGELFF | TRBJ2-2 | TRBV6-1 | TRBD1 | NA
TGTGCCAGCAGCCCCCAGGGGCTGATCGGGGAGCTGTTTTTT | CASSPQGLIGELFF | TRBJ2-2 | TRBV7-3 | NA | NA
TGTGCCAGCAGTCCTAACGCGGGTGGCTACACCTTC | CASSPNAGGYTF | TRBJ1-2 | TRBV7-2 | NA | NA
TGTGCCAGCAGCTTAGCTGCCGGGGCGCCCTACGAGCAGTACTTC | CASSLAAGAPYEQYF | TRBJ2-7 | TRBV11-2 | NA | NA
TGTGCCAGCAGCCAGGGACCGCAGGGCTACACCTTC | CASSQGPQGYTF | TRBJ1-2 | TRBV7-8 | NA | NA
TGCAGTGCTAGAGATCACGGAGGGAATAATTCACCCCTCCACTTT | CSARDHGGNNSPLHF | TRBJ1-6 | TRBV20-1 | NA | large
TGTGCCAGCAGCTTAGATCAGGCGGGTGGTAGCATTCAGTACTTC | CASSLDQAGGSIQYF | TRBJ2-4 | TRBV7-2 | NA | NA
TGTGCCAGCAGAAGACAGGGCGACAAAAACATTCAGTACTTC | CASRRQGDKNIQYF | TRBJ2-4 | TRBV6-2/TRBV6-3 | TRBD1 | NA
TGTGCCAGCACCCGGACAGGTCAGAACACTGAAGCTTTCTTT | CASTRTGQNTEAFF | TRBJ1-1 | TRBV9 | TRBD1 | NA
TGCAGCGTTGACAGGGCCGCGGGTGGCTACACCTTC | CSVDRAAGGYTF | TRBJ1-2 | TRBV29-1 | NA | NA
TGTGCCAGCAGCTTATGGCAGGGCCACAATGAGCAGTTCTTC | CASSLWQGHNEQFF | TRBJ2-1 | TRBV7-3 | NA | few
TGTGCCAGCAGTTACGGGACAGGGGGCAATCAGCCCCAGCATTTT | CASSYGTGGNQPQHF | TRBJ1-5 | TRBV6-2/TRBV6-3 | TRBD1 | NA
TGCAGTGCACACCGGACTAACACAGATACGCAGTATTTT | CSAHRTNTDTQYF | TRBJ2-3 | TRBV20-1 | NA | NA
TGCAGTGCTAGAGAGGGAGGGACACCGGAAGCTTTCTTT | CSAREGGTPEAFF | TRBJ1-1 | TRBV20-1 | NA | few
TGTGCCAGCAGCTTCCCCGGGACTTTTGGTGAGCAGTACTTC | CASSFPGTFGEQYF | TRBJ2-7 | TRBV11-2 | NA | few
TGTGCCAGCAGCCCGGGGATTGACTATGGCTACACCTTC | CASSPGIDYGYTF | TRBJ1-2 | TRBV11-3 | NA | NA
TGTGCCAGCAGCTCTACACTAGCTTCCGGGGAGCTGTTTTTT | CASSSTLASGELFF | TRBJ2-2 | TRBV7-2 | NA | NA
TGTGCCAGCAGCCAAGCTTTGACAGCGAACACTGAAGCTTTCTTT | CASSQALTANTEAFF | TRBJ1-1 | TRBV4-2 | NA | NA
TGCAGTGCTAGAGATCCCTGGACAGCCACCGGGGAGCTGTTTTTT | CSARDPWTATGELFF | TRBJ2-2 | TRBV20-1 | NA | few
TGTGCCACGCACAGCGGGAGCTGGTTGTCCCCACCAGATACGCAGTATTTT | CATHSGSWLSPPDTQYF | TRBJ2-3 | TRBV12-3/TRBV12-4 | TRBD2 | once
TGCAGTGCCCAACGGATAGCAGATACGCAGTATTTT | CSAQRIADTQYF | TRBJ2-3 | TRBV20-1 | NA | few
TGTGCCAGCAGTCCATACCGGGACAGGGTTGAAGCTTTCTTT | CASSPYRDRVEAFF | TRBJ1-1 | TRBV6-2/TRBV6-3 | TRBD1 | NA
TGTGCCAGCAGTCATGATAGGGGACTAGCGGGAGTTCCCAATTACAATGAGCAGTTCTTC | CASSHDRGLAGVPNYNEQFF | TRBJ2-1 | TRBV28 | TRBD2 | NA
TGTGCCAGCAAGGAACGGGGGGACATGAACACTGAAGCTTTCTTT | CASKERGDMNTEAFF | TRBJ1-1 | TRBV6-1 | NA | NA
TGTGCCAGCAGTTTAAACGGGGAGGGTCAGCCCCAGCATTTT | CASSLNGEGQPQHF | TRBJ1-5 | TRBV28 | NA | NA
TGTGCCAGCTCCCTGTCCGGCGGACCCAATCAGCCCCAGCATTTT | CASSLSGGPNQPQHF | TRBJ1-5 | TRBV7-2 | NA | few
TGTGCCAGCACCCTTAAGGAGGGGGCCGAGACCCAGTACTTC | CASTLKEGAETQYF | TRBJ2-5 | TRBV6-2/TRBV6-3 | NA | NA
TGTGCCAGCAGTCCTCCGGGAGAGACCCAGTACTTC | CASSPPGETQYF | TRBJ2-5 | TRBV27 | NA | few
TGTGCCACCAGTGATTCGGCGGTAGCTTTGGGTACGCAGTATTTT | CATSDSAVALGTQYF | TRBJ2-3 | TRBV24-1 | NA | NA
TGTGCCAGCAGGGGAGGCTCATCTTATGGCTACACCTTC | CASRGGSSYGYTF | TRBJ1-2 | TRBV6-1 | NA | NA
TGTGCCAGCAGTAGACAGGATGGGGGCTACACCTTC | CASSRQDGGYTF | TRBJ1-2 | TRBV6-1 | NA | once
TGTGCCAGCTCACCCGAATTGGACGCGGTCGGAGGCTACACCTTC | CASSPELDAVGGYTF | TRBJ1-2 | TRBV18 | NA | NA
TGCGGGCCTCGAGACGACAGGGGGGGCACTGAAGCTTTCTTT | CGPRDDRGGTEAFF | TRBJ1-1 | TRBV20-1 | TRBD1 | few
TGCAGTGCTAGACCTAGCGGAACGCAGCGGTTCGCCAAAAACATTCAGTACTTC | CSARPSGTQRFAKNIQYF | TRBJ2-4 | TRBV20-1 | TRBD2 | few
TGCGCCAGCAGCCAAGATACCAGCAGGTCCGGGCAGTTCTTC | CASSQDTSRSGQFF | TRBJ2-1 | TRBV4-3 | NA | once
TGTGCCAGCAGCCCGCTGGGGACAGTTAACACCGGGGAGCTGTTTTTT | CASSPLGTVNTGELFF | TRBJ2-2 | TRBV28 | TRBD1 | NA
TGCAGTGCTAGGATGGGAGGGAGCTCCTACAATGAGCAGTTCTTC | CSARMGGSSYNEQFF | TRBJ2-1 | TRBV20-1 | TRBD2 | few
TGTGCCAGCAGTTACTCGGAATGGACTGAAGCTTTCTTT | CASSYSEWTEAFF | TRBJ1-1 | TRBV6-5 | NA | NA